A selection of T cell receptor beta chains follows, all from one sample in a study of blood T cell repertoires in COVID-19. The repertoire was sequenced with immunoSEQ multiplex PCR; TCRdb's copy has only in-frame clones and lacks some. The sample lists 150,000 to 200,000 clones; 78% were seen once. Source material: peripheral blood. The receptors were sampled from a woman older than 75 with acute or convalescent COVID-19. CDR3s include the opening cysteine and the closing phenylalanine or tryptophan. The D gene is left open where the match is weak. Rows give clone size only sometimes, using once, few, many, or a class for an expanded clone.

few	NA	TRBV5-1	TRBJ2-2	TGCGCCAGCAGCGGGGGGGCAGTCACCGGGGAGCTGTTTTTT	CASSGGAVTGELFF
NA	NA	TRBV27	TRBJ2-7	TGTGCCAGCAGTTTTTTGGGGGGATCGGGCTACGAGCAGTACTTC	CASSFLGGSGYEQYF
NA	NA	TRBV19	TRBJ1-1	TGTGCCAGTAGTATAATGGGGGGGAACACTGAAGCTTTCTTT	CASSIMGGNTEAFF
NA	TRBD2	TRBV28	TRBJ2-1	TGTGCCAGCAGTTTACAGAGCGGGAGAGGGGGGGTCTCCTACAATGAGCAGTTCTTC	CASSLQSGRGGVSYNEQFF
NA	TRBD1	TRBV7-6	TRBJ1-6	TGTGCCAGCAGCTTAGAAGGTGGAGCAGGGGGAGGTTCACCCCTCCACTTT	CASSLEGGAGGGSPLHF
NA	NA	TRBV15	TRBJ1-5	TGTGCCACCAGCGGCACAAATCAGCCCCAGCATTTT	CATSGTNQPQHF
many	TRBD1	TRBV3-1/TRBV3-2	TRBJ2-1	TGTGCCAGCAGCCTAAGGGGACAGGGGGGCTCCTACAATGAGCAGTTCTTC	CASSLRGQGGSYNEQFF
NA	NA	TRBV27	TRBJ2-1	TGTGCCAGCAGTCCGCCCCCATGGAGGTCATCCTACAATGAGCAGTTCTTC	CASSPPPWRSSYNEQFF
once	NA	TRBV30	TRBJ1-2	TGTGCCTGGAGCTCACAGGGAGGGTATGGCTACACCTTC	CAWSSQGGYGYTF
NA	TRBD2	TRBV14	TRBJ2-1	TGTGCCAGCAGCCAAGGTAGCGGGGGGGCCTACAATGAGCAGTTCTTC	CASSQGSGGAYNEQFF
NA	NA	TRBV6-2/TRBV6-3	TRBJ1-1	TGTGCCAGCAGTTACTCGAATGCGGAAAACACTGAAGCTTTCTTT	CASSYSNAENTEAFF
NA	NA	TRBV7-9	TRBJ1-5	TGTGCCAGCAGCTTAGGGTCAGGGAATCAGCCCCAGCATTTT	CASSLGSGNQPQHF
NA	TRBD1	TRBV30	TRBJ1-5	TGTGCCTGGGCTGACAGGGACAATCAGCCCCAGCATTTT	CAWADRDNQPQHF
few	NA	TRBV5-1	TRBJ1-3	TGCGCCAGCAGCGTCGACAGTCCATACTCTGGAAACACCATATATTTT	CASSVDSPYSGNTIYF
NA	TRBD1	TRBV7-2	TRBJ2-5	TGTGCCAGCAGCTTAGTGGCAGGGGGAGAGACCCAGTACTTC	CASSLVAGGETQYF
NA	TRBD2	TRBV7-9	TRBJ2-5	TGTGCCAGCAGCCCCCGGACTAGCGGGGGTTGGGAGACCCAGTACTTC	CASSPRTSGGWETQYF
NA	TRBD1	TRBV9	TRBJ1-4	TGTGCCAGCAGCCCCAGGGGGCAGACTAATGAAAAACTGTTTTTT	CASSPRGQTNEKLFF
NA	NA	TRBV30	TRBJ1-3	TGTGCCTGGGGAGCTTCGGGGTCTGGAAACACCATATATTTT	CAWGASGSGNTIYF
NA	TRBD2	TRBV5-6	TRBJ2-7	TGTGCCAGCAGCTTCTCCGGGACTAGTGCCCTCGAGCAGTACTTC	CASSFSGTSALEQYF
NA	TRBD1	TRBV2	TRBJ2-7	TGTGCCAGCACAACGGACAGGGCCTACGAGCAGTACTTC	CASTTDRAYEQYF
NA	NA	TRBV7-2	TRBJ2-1	TGTGCCAGCAGCCTAACAGGGACGTCGGTCGGCAATGAGCAGTTCTTC	CASSLTGTSVGNEQFF
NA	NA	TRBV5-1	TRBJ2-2	TGCGCCAGCAGCATCGCGAACACCGGGGAGCTGTTTTTT	CASSIANTGELFF